This T cell receptor beta chain was recorded in a study of shared clonotypes between healthy human individuals. Germline trimming cut 6 bases from V and 5 bases from J; bases unmatched to any gene: 7. This CDR3 is 15 amino acids long. The germline V gene encodes CDR1 MNHNS and CDR2 SASEGT. CD8 memory merged CD45RO+ cells and CCR7-negative CD45RA+ TemRA cells into one population. Overall study findings and caveats: The study found lower generation probabilities in non-shared clonotypes than in those shared by all four donors.

Deep was the level at which the assay was run. The method was immunoSEQ multiplex PCR; TCRdb's version includes in-frame clones alone and lacks a portion of them. The sample yields approximately 350,000 clones, 96% seen once. Points on this clone: The antigen is undetermined.

The J gene is TRBJ2-2, the V gene TRBV6-1; 9 bases fit TRBD2. This TCR derives from a man aged 25 to 45 in good health. The sequencing input was memory CD8+ T cells sorted from blood. This sample's subset: CD45RO+ cells pooled with CCR7-negative TemRA cells. CDR3 sequence: CASRIGLASTGELFF. CDR3 coding DNA: TGTGCCAGCAGGATTGGACTAGCGAGTACCGGGGAGCTGTTTTTT.